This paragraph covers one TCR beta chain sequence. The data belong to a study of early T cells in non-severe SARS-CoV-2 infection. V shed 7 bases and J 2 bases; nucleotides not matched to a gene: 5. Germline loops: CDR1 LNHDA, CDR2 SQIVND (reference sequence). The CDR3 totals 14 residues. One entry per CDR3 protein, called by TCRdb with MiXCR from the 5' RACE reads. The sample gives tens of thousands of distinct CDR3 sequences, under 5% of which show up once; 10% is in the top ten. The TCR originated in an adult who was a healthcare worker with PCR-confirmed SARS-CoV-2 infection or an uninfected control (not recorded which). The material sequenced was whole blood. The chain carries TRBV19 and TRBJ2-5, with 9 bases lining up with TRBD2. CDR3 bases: TGTGCCAGTAATGGCGGGAGGGAACAAGAGACCCAGTACTTC. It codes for CASNGGREQETQYF. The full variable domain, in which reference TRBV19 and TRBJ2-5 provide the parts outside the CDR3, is DGGITQSPKYLFRKEGQNVTLSCEQNLNHDAMYWYRQDPGQGLRLIYYSQIVNDFQKGDIAEGYSVSREKKESFPLTVTSAQKNPTAFYLCASNGGREQETQYFGPGTRLLVL.